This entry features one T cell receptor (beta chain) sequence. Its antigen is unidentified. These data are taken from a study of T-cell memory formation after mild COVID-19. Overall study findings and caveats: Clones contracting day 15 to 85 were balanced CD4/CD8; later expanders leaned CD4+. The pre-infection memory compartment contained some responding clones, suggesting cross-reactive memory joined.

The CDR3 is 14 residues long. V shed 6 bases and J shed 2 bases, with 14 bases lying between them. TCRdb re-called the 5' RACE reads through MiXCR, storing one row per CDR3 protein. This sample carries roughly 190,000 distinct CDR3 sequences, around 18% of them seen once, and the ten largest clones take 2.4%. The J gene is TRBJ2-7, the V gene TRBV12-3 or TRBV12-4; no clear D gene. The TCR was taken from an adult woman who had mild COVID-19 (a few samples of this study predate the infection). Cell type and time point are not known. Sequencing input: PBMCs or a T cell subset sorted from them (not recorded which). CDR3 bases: TGTGCCAGCAGCCCGTACAGAAATACCTACGAGCAGTACTTC. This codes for CASSPYRNTYEQYF.